Listed below are T cell receptor beta chains from one sample, sequenced in a study of radiotherapy plus CTLA-4 blockade in lung cancer. Assay: immunoSEQ multiplex PCR; the TCRdb copy retains only in-frame clones and omits some. The table lists around 80,000 clones, approximately 73% of them singletons, with around 10% in the top ten. Material: peripheral blood, obtained from a patient treated with radiotherapy plus ipilimumab. These receptors were obtained from a human donor with non-small cell lung cancer whose response to radiotherapy plus ipilimumab could not be evaluated. Both conserved end residues are part of each CDR3. Fields, in order: V gene, J gene, D gene, clone size, CDR3 DNA, CDR3 protein. The D gene is left open where the match is weak. Clone sizes are given selectively: once, few, many, or a class where the clone is expanded.

>TRBV9|TRBJ2-2|-|-
TGTGCCAGCAGCGTATGGGCCTCAGCCGGGGAGCTGTTTTTT
CASSVWASAGELFF
>TRBV7-8|TRBJ1-1|-|-
TGTGCCAGCAGCTTTACAGGGATTGGGGACACTGAAGCTTTCTTT
CASSFTGIGDTEAFF
>TRBV27|TRBJ2-1|-|-
TGTGCCAGCAGTCCAGGGTTTAGCTCCTACAATGAGCAGTTCTTC
CASSPGFSSYNEQFF
>TRBV9|TRBJ2-5|TRBD1|-
TGTGCCAGCAGCGGCGGGACAGGGGGCGAAGAGACCCAGTACTTC
CASSGGTGGEETQYF
>TRBV28|TRBJ2-7|TRBD1|few
TGTGCCAGCAGCGGACAGGGGCAAGCCTACGAGCAGTACTTC
CASSGQGQAYEQYF
>TRBV28|TRBJ1-2|-|-
TGTGCCAGCAGTTTATGGGGGGGAACACATGATAACTATGGCTACACCTTC
CASSLWGGTHDNYGYTF
>TRBV6-5|TRBJ1-1|-|-
TGTGCCAGCAGTTACTCGTTAGGCGACAATCAGGCTTTCTTT
CASSYSLGDNQAFF
>TRBV11-2|TRBJ2-5|TRBD2|-
TGTGCCAGCAGCTTAGTGGCGGGAGCAGAGACCCAGTACTTC
CASSLVAGAETQYF
>TRBV5-6|TRBJ1-1|-|-
TGTGCCAGCAGTAAAGGGGCCACTGAAGCTTTCTTT
CASSKGATEAFF
>TRBV29-1|TRBJ1-3|TRBD1|-
TGCAGCGTTGCTACGGGACAGCCGGATTCCTCTGGAAACACCATATATTTT
CSVATGQPDSSGNTIYF
>TRBV6-6|TRBJ2-7|-|few
TGTGCCAGCAGTACAGGGACCTACGAGCAGTACTTC
CASSTGTYEQYF
>TRBV5-1|TRBJ2-1|TRBD2|-
TGCGCCAGCAGCTTTAACCGACTAGCGGGCAACAATGAGCAGTTCTTC
CASSFNRLAGNNEQFF
>TRBV19|TRBJ1-5|TRBD1|-
TGTGCCAGTAGTACCCGGACAGGGGGTGCCTCGGTCGTCAATCAGCCCCAGCATTTT
CASSTRTGGASVVNQPQHF
>TRBV19|TRBJ2-1|TRBD1|few
TGTGCCAGTAGTATAGAGGGGGCAGGGGGCATCAATGAGCAGTTCTTC
CASSIEGAGGINEQFF
>TRBV23-1|TRBJ2-1|-|-
TGCGCCAGCAGTCACACCGGACCGGGGTGGGCCCTGTACAATGATGAGCAGTTCTTC
CASSHTGPGWALYNDEQFF
>TRBV5-1|TRBJ1-2|-|few
TGCGCCAGCAGCATGGACAGTAAACTGGGCTACACCTTC
CASSMDSKLGYTF
>TRBV5-6|TRBJ2-7|-|-
TGTGCCAGCAGCTTGGAGCGGGCCGGGCGAGAGGGCTACGAGCAGTACTTC
CASSLERAGREGYEQYF
>TRBV7-2|TRBJ2-1|-|-
TGTGCCAGCAGCCCGGAGGGCCGGGACTACAATGAGCAGTTCTTC
CASSPEGRDYNEQFF
>TRBV27|TRBJ1-6|TRBD1|-
TGTGCCAGCACACCGGACAGGATCCATTCACCCCTCCACTTT
CASTPDRIHSPLHF
>TRBV10-3|TRBJ1-2|TRBD1|-
TGTGCCATCAGTGAACGGACAGGCTACTATGGCTACACCTTC
CAISERTGYYGYTF
>TRBV7-3|TRBJ2-1|-|-
TGTGCCAGCAGCTTAACGCGGGACAGTTACAATGAGCAGTTCTTC
CASSLTRDSYNEQFF
>TRBV6-5|TRBJ1-1|-|-
TGTGCCAGCAGCCGCACCGAGGTCACTGAAGCTTTCTTT
CASSRTEVTEAFF
>TRBV2|TRBJ1-5|-|-
TGTGCCAGCAGTGAAGGACAGGTAATCAATCAGCCCCAGCATTTT
CASSEGQVINQPQHF
>TRBV5-5|TRBJ2-7|TRBD1|-
TGTGCCAGCGGCTCGTGGCAGGGGGCGGAGGAGCAGTACTTC
CASGSWQGAEEQYF
>TRBV30|TRBJ2-4|TRBD1|-
TGTGCCTGGAGTTACCTCTACCGGGACAGAGTTAAGCAAAACATTCAGTACTTC
CAWSYLYRDRVKQNIQYF
>TRBV5-1|TRBJ1-2|-|-
TGCGCCAGCAGCTTGGGTACCGAATCCGGGGTTGGCTACACCTTC
CASSLGTESGVGYTF
>TRBV19|TRBJ1-5|TRBD1|-
TGTGCCAGTAGCGTCAGGGGGAATCAGCCCCAGCATTTT
CASSVRGNQPQHF
>TRBV9|TRBJ2-3|-|-
TGTGCCAGCAGCGCGCCGGGACAAGGGAGTACGCAGTATTTT
CASSAPGQGSTQYF
>TRBV7-2|TRBJ2-2|-|once
TGTGCCAGCAGCCCAGGGTACGCGAACACCGGGGAGCTGTTTTTT
CASSPGYANTGELFF
>TRBV28|TRBJ1-2|-|-
TGTGCCAGCAGTTTGTTGACAGGAACTAACTATGGCTACACCTTC
CASSLLTGTNYGYTF
>TRBV2|TRBJ1-5|-|-
TGTGCCAGCAGTGAAGGCTTGAGTCAGCCCCAGCATTTT
CASSEGLSQPQHF
>TRBV7-2|TRBJ1-2|-|-
TGTGCCAGCAGCTTCGACAGCTACTATGGCTACACCTTC
CASSFDSYYGYTF
>TRBV25-1|TRBJ1-1|-|few
TGTGCCAGCAGTGCCAGGGGTCGGAACACTGAAGCTTTCTTT
CASSARGRNTEAFF
>TRBV19|TRBJ2-7|TRBD1|many
TGTGCCAAGGCCCGGGACAGGGCCTACGAGCAGTACTTC
CAKARDRAYEQYF